This T cell receptor (beta chain) is from a study of T cells expressing NK-cell markers. Overall study context: Sequencing of TCR beta repertoires drew on sorted CD3+CD56+NKG2C+, CD3+CD56+NKG2C- and CD3+CD56-NKG2C+ T cells.

TCRdb reanalyzed the 5' RACE reads, giving one entry per CDR3 protein sequence and no DNA. The sample has 440,000 or so distinct CDR3 sequences. Broader study findings: These same clonotypes (in a few donors) also led the CD3+CD56-NKG2C+ fraction.

Germline lookup yields CDR1 SGHVS and CDR2 FQNEAQ. This CDR3 spans 16 amino acids. Details on this clonotype: Its antigen remains unknown.

The TCR originated in a woman aged 18 to 69 in good health. The rearrangement links TRBV7-8 to TRBJ1-1; without DNA, the TCRdb call of TRBD1 cannot be checked. Sequencing was carried out using blood T cells: a sorted CD56 or NKG2C T cell subset, CD4+ or CD8+ T cells, or bulk PBMC T cells (not recorded which). CDR3: CASSNRQDYMNTEAFF.